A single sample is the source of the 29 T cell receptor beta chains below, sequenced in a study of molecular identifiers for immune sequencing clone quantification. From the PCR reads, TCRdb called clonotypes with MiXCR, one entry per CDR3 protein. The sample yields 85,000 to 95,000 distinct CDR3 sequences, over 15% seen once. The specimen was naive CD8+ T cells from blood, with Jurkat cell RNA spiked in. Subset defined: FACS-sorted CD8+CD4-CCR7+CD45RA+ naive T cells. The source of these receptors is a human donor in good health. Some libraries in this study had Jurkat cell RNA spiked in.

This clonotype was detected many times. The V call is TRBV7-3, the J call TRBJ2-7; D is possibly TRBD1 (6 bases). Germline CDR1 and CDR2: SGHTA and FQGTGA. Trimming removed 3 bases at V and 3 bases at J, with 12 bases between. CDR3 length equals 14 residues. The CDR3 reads CASSLGDKNYEQYF. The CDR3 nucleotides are TGTGCCAGCAGCTTGGGGGACAAGAACTACGAGCAGTACTTC.

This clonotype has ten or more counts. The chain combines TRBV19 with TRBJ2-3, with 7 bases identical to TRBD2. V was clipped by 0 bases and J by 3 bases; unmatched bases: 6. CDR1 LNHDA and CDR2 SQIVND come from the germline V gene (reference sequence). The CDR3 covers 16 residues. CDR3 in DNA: TGTGCCAGTAGTATAGATCATGGCGGGAGTACAGATACGCAGTATTTT. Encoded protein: CASSIDHGGSTDTQYF.

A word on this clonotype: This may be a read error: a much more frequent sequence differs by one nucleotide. The CDR3 DNA reads TGTGCCGGCAGCCTGGGCGGGGAGCTGTTTTTT. It encodes CAGSLGGELFF. This chain uses TRBV12-3 or TRBV12-4 with TRBJ2-2; D is uncertain. This CDR3 spans 11 amino acids.

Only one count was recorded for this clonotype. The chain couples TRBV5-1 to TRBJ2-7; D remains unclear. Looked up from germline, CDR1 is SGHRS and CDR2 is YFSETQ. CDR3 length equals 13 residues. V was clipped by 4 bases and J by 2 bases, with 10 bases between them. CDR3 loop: CASSPDLAYEQYF. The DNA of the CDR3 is TGCGCCAGCAGCCCCGACTTAGCCTACGAGCAGTACTTC.

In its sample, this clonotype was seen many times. CDR3 sequence: CASRQGWSQEQYF. The CDR3 DNA sequence: TGTGCCAGCAGACAGGGGTGGTCTCAGGAGCAGTACTTC. The V call is TRBV7-2, the J call TRBJ2-7; 7 bases fit TRBD1. Germline assignment: CDR1 SGHTA and CDR2 FQGNSA. This CDR3 has 13 amino acids. After removal of 6 bases from V and 7 bases from J, the junction contained 9 bases not matched to a gene.

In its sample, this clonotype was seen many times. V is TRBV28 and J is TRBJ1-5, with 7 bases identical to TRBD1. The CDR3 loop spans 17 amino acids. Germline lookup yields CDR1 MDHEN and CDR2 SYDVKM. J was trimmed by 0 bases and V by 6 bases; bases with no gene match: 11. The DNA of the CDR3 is TGTGCCAGCAGAACCGGGACAGAGAGATATAGCAATCAGCCCCAGCATTTT. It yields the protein CASRTGTERYSNQPQHF.

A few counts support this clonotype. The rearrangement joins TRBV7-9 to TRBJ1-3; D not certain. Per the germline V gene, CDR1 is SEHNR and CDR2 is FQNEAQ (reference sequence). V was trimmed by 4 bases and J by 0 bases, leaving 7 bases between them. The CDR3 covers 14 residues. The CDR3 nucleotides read TGTGCCAGCAGCTCGACCCTCTCTGGAAACACCATATATTTT. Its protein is CASSSTLSGNTIYF.

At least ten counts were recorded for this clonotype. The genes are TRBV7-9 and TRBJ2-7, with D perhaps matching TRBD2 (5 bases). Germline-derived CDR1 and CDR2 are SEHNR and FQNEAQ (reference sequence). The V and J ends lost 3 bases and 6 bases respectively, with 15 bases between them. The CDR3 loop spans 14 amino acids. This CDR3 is CASSFPGIGSEQYF. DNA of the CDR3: TGTGCCAGCAGCTTCCCCGGGATAGGTTCCGAGCAGTACTTC.

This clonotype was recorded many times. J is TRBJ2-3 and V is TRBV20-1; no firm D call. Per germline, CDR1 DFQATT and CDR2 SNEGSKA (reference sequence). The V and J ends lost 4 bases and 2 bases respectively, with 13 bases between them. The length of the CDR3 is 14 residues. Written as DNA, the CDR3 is TGCAGTGCTATCCGCGGCTTATCCACAGATACGCAGTATTTT. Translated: CSAIRGLSTDTQYF.

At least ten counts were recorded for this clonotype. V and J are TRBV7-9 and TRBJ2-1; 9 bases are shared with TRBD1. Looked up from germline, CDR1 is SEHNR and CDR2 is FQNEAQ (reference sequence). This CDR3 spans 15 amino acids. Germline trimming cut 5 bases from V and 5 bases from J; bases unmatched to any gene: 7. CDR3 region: CASSQQTGGNNEQFF. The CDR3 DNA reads TGTGCCAGCAGCCAGCAGACAGGGGGTAACAATGAGCAGTTCTTC.

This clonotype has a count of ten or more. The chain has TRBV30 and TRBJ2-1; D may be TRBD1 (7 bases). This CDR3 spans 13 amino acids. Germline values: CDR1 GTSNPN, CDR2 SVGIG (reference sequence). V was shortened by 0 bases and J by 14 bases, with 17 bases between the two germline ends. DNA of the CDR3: TGTGCCTGGAGTGTAGGAGGGGGCGAAAAGAAGTTCTTC. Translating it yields CAWSVGGGEKKFF.

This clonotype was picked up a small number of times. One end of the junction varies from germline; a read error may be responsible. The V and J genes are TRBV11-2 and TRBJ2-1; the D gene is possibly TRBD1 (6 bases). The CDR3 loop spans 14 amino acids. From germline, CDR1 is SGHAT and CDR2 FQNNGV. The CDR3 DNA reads TGTGCCAGCAGCGAAATGGACAGATACAATGAGCAGCTCTTC. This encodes CASSEMDRYNEQLF.

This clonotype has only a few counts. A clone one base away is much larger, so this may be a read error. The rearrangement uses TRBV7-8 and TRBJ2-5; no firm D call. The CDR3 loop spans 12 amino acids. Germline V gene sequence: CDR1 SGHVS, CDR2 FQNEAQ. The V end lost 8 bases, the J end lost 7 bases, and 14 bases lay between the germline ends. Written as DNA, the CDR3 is TGTGCCAGCGCCCTGTCTGCCGGGACCCAGTACTTC. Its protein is CASALSAGTQYF. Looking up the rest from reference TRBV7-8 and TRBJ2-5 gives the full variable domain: GAGVSQSPRYKVAKRGQDVALRCDPISGHVSLFWYQQALGQGPEFLTYFQNEAQLDKSGLPSDRFFAERPEGSVSTLKIQRTQQEDSAVYLCASALSAGTQYFGPGTRLLVL.

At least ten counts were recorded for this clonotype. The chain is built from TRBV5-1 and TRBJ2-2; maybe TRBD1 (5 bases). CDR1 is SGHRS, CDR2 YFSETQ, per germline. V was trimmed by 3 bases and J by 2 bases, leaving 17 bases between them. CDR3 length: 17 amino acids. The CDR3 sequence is CASSSLTDFDNTGELFF. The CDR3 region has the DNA TGCGCCAGCAGCTCGTTGACAGATTTTGACAACACCGGGGAGCTGTTTTTT.

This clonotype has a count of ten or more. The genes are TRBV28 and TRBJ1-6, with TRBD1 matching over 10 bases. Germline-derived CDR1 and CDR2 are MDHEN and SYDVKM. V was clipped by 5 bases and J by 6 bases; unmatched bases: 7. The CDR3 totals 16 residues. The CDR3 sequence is CASSESGTGVNSPLHF. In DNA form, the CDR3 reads TGTGCCAGCAGTGAATCCGGGACAGGGGTTAATTCACCCCTCCACTTT.

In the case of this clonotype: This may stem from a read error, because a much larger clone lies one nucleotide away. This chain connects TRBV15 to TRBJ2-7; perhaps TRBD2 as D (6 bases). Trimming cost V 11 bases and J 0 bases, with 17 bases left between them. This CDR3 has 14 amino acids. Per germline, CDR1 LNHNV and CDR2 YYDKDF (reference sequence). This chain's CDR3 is CAPGGGTDSYEQYF. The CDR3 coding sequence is TGTGCCCCCGGGGGTGGGACCGACTCCTACGAGCAGTACTTC.

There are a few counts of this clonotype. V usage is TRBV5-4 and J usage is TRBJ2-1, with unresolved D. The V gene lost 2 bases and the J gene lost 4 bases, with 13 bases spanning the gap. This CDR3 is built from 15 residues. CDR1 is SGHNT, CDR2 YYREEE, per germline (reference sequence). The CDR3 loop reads CASSFGLTSYNEQFF. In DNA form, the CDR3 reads TGTGCCAGCAGCTTCGGCCTCACCAGTTACAATGAGCAGTTCTTC.

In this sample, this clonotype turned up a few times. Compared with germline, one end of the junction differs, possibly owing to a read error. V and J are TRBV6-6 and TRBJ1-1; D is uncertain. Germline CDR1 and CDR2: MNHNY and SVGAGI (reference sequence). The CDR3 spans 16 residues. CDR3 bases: TGTGCCAGCAACTATAATTGGGGTTTCATGAACACTGAAGCTTTCTTC. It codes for CASNYNWGFMNTEAFF.

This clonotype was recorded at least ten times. CDR3 DNA: TGTGCCATCAGTGAGGTGACAGGGGCTATCTCCGGAGCCAACGTCCTGACTTTC. Its translation: CAISEVTGAISGANVLTF. The chain has TRBV10-3 and TRBJ2-6; TRBD1 matches 8 bases. CDR1 ENHRY and CDR2 SYGVKD come from the germline V gene. V trimming: 2 bases; J trimming: 7 bases; junction bases outside the gene matches: 13. CDR3 length: 18 amino acids.

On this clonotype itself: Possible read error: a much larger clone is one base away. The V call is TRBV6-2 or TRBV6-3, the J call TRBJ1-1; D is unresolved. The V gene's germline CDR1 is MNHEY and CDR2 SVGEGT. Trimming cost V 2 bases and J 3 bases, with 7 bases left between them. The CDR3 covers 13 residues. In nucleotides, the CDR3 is TGTGCCAGCAGTTACCCGAGGGACACTGAAGCTTTCTTT. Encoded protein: CASSYPRDTEAFF.

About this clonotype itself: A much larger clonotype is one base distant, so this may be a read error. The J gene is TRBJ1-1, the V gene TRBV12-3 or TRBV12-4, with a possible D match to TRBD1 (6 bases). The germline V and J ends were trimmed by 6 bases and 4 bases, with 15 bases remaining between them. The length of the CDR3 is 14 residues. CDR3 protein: CASSLTRGGTEAFF. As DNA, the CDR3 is TGTGCCAGCAGCTTGACCCGAGGGGGCACTGAAGCTTTCTTT.

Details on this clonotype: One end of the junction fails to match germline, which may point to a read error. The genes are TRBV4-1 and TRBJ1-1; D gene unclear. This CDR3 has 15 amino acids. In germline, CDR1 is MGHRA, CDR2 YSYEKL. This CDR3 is CASTGRTVMNTEAFF. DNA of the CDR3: TGCGCCAGCACTGGGAGAACAGTTATGAACACTGAGGCTTTCTTT.

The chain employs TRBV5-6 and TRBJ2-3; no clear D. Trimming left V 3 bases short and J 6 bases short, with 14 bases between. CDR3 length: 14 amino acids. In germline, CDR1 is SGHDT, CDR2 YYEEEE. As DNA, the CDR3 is TGTGCCAGCAGCTCTATCATTGCTCAGGATACGCAGTATTTT. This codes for CASSSIIAQDTQYF.

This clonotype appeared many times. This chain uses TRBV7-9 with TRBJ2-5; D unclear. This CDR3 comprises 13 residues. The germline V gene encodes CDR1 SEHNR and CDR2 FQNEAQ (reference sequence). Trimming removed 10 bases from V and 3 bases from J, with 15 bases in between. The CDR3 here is CATPAAREETQYF. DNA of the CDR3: TGTGCCACCCCCGCGGCACGAGAAGAGACCCAGTACTTC.

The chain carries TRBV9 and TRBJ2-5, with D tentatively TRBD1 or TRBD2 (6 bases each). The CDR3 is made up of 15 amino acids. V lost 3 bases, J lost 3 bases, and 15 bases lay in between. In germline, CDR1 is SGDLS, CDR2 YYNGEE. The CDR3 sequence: CASSGGLASKETQYF. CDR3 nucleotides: TGTGCCAGCAGCGGGGGGCTAGCGTCTAAAGAGACCCAGTACTTC.

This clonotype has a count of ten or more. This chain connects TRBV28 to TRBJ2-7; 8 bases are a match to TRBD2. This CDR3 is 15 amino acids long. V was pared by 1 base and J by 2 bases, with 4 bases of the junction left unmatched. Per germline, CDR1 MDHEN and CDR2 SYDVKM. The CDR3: CASSLYREGPYEQYF. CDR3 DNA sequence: TGTGCCAGCAGTTTATATCGGGAGGGCCCCTACGAGCAGTACTTC.

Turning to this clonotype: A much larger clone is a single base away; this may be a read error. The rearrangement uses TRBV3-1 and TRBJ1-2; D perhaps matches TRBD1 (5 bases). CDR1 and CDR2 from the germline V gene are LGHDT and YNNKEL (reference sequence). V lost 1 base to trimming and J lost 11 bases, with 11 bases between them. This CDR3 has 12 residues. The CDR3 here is CASSQGQTVYTF. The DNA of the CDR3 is TGTGCCAGCAGCCAAGGTCAGACAGTTTACACCTTC.

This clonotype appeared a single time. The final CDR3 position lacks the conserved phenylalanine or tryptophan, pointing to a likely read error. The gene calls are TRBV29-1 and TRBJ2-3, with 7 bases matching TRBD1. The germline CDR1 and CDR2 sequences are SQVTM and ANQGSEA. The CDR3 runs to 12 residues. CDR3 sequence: CSVQGYTDTQYV. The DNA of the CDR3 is TGCAGCGTACAGGGGTACACAGACACGCAGTATGTT.

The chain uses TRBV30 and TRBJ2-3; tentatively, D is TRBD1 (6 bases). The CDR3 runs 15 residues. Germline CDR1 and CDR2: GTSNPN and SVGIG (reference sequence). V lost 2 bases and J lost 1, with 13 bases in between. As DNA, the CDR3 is TGTGCCTGGAGTTCAGGGGTGCCCGGCACAGATACGCAGTATTTT. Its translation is CAWSSGVPGTDTQYF.